Below, 25 T cell receptor beta chains from the same sample are listed, as sequenced in a study of shared clonotypes between healthy human individuals. Measured with immunoSEQ multiplex PCR; TCRdb has only the in-frame clones, and not every one. The sample shows about 2.4 million clones, more than 85% of them seen only once. The source material was naive CD4+ T cells from PBMCs. The subset here: CD45RA+ positively selected. All receptors derive from a man younger than 35 in good health. Some clones in this sample may be carry-over from other donors' samples.

The chain carries TRBV9 and TRBJ2-1, with D maybe TRBD2 (6 bases). The CDR3 is made up of 16 amino acids. With 4 bases removed from V and 5 bases from J, the gap between germline ends came to 19 bases. CDR1 is SGDLS and CDR2 is YYNGEE in the germline V gene. The CDR3 sequence is CASSPFSGSFDNEQFF. CDR3 DNA sequence: TGTGCCAGCAGCCCCTTTTCCGGGAGCTTCGACAATGAGCAGTTCTTC.

Points on this clone: The sample contains more than one DNA sequence encoding this CDR3. The J gene is TRBJ1-2, the V gene TRBV28; TRBD1 matches at 8 bases. With V trimmed by 4 bases and J by 4 bases, 5 bases remained unmatched. The CDR3 sequence is 14 residues long. In germline, CDR1 is MDHEN, CDR2 SYDVKM. The CDR3 nucleotides read TGTGCCAGCAGTTCCGGACAGGGAAGCTATGGCTACACCTTC. This codes for CASSSGQGSYGYTF.

This clone was detected only once. This chain links TRBV28 with TRBJ1-2; D perhaps matches TRBD1 (5 bases). V lost 3 bases, J lost 4 bases, and 12 bases lay in between. Germline V gives CDR1 MDHEN, CDR2 SYDVKM. CDR3 length: 14 amino acids. In nucleotides, the CDR3 is TGTGCCAGCAGTTTCTTAGGGGAGCGCTATGGCTACACCTTC. Translation: CASSFLGERYGYTF.

Notes on this clone: Other DNA sequences in the sample encode the same CDR3. The chain couples TRBV5-1 to TRBJ2-6; weak D call: TRBD2 (5 bases). The CDR3 has 14 residues. The V and J ends lost 4 bases and 1 base respectively, with 6 bases between them. Germline CDR1 SGHRS, CDR2 YFSETQ. CDR3 residues: CASSEGSGANVLTF. The CDR3 DNA follows: TGCGCCAGCAGCGAGGGTTCTGGGGCCAACGTCCTGACTTTC.

In DNA form, the CDR3 reads TGTGCCAGCAGCTTAGTCCGGCAGGGGGCTTCGCACGAGCAGTACTTC. Its translation is CASSLVRQGASHEQYF. The chain couples TRBV11-2 to TRBJ2-7, with 8 bases matching TRBD1. CDR1 and CDR2 from the germline V gene are SGHAT and FQNNGV. The trim removed 1 base at V and 5 bases at J, leaving 10 bases unmatched. CDR3 length: 16 amino acids. The variable domain in full, with the rest retrieved from reference TRBV11-2 and TRBJ2-7, is EAGVAQSPRYKIIEKRQSVAFWCNPISGHATLYWYQQILGQGPKLLIQFQNNGVVDDSQLPKDRFSAERLKGVDSTLKIQPAKLEDSAVYLCASSLVRQGASHEQYFGPGTRLTVT.

The CDR3 nucleotides read TGTGCCAGCAGCTTATTTTCGCACTATGGCTACACCTTC. Its translation: CASSLFSHYGYTF. This chain connects TRBV7-6 to TRBJ1-2; D ambiguous. The germline V and J ends were trimmed by 2 bases and 3 bases, with 7 bases remaining between them. The CDR3 is made up of 13 amino acids. Per germline, CDR1 SGHVS and CDR2 FNYEAQ. The variable domain in full, with the rest retrieved from reference TRBV7-6 and TRBJ1-2, is GAGVSQSPRYKVTKRGQDVALRCDPISGHVSLYWYRQALGQGPEFLTYFNYEAQQDKSGLPNDRFSAERPEGSISTLTIQRTEQRDSAMYRCASSLFSHYGYTFGSGTRLTVV.

The chain links TRBV9 to TRBJ2-3, with D possibly TRBD1 on 6 matching bases. Trimming pared 3 bases from V and 0 bases from J, leaving 14 bases between. The germline CDR1 and CDR2 sequences are SGDLS and YYNGEE. This CDR3 has 16 residues. This chain's CDR3 is CASSARDKTSTDTQYF. As DNA, the CDR3 is TGTGCCAGCAGCGCACGGGACAAAACTAGCACAGATACGCAGTATTTT.

This chain links TRBV2 with TRBJ2-3; TRBD2 aligns across 7 bases. Unmatched junction bases numbered 4, after V lost 7 bases and J lost 0 bases. There are 14 residues in the CDR3. Germline CDR1 and CDR2: SNHLY and FYNNEI. The CDR3 sequence is CASNPAGSTDTQYF. The CDR3 DNA reads TGTGCCAGCAACCCAGCGGGGAGCACAGATACGCAGTATTTT.

The chain links TRBV28 to TRBJ1-3, with 7 bases matching TRBD1. J was trimmed by 0 bases and V by 5 bases; bases with no gene match: 4. The germline V gene encodes CDR1 MDHEN and CDR2 SYDVKM. This CDR3 comprises 15 residues. The CDR3 region is CASSAAGGSGNTIYF. The CDR3 DNA is TGTGCCAGCAGTGCCGCAGGGGGCTCTGGAAACACCATATATTTT.

The gene calls are TRBV11-2 and TRBJ2-2; TRBD2 matches at 13 bases. V gave up 5 bases and J gave up 7 bases; unmatched junction bases: 4. The CDR3 runs 15 residues. Germline V gene data show CDR1 as SGHAT and CDR2 as FQNNGV. CDR3 in DNA: TGTGCCAGCAGCCGACTAGCGGGAGGATTCGGGGAGCTGTTTTTT. Its translation is CASSRLAGGFGELFF.

The chain carries TRBV7-2 and TRBJ1-2; the match to TRBD1 covers 8 bases. J lost 5 bases, V lost 4 bases, and 9 bases had no gene match. CDR1 and CDR2 from the germline V gene are SGHTA and FQGNSA. This CDR3 has 15 amino acids. In DNA, the CDR3 is TGTGCCAGCAGCTCTCTCGGACAGGGCCCATATGGCTACACCTTC. It translates to CASSSLGQGPYGYTF.

This rearrangement joins TRBV6-1 to TRBJ2-5; D remains unclear. The V gene lost 4 bases and the J gene lost 4 bases, with 16 bases spanning the gap. This CDR3 is built from 15 residues. CDR1 MNHNS and CDR2 SASEGT come from the germline V gene. In DNA, the CDR3 is TGTGCCAGCAGTGTGGTTAGTGGCCTTGGAGAGACCCAGTACTTC. Residues: CASSVVSGLGETQYF.

The genes are TRBV7-3 and TRBJ2-3; D call uncertain. Trimming pared 3 bases from V and 6 bases from J, leaving 13 bases between. CDR1 and CDR2 from the germline V gene are SGHTA and FQGTGA. CDR3 size: 14 residues. CDR3 sequence: CASSFRVSGDTQYF. CDR3 nucleotides: TGTGCCAGCAGCTTCCGGGTCTCGGGCGATACGCAGTATTTT.

This sequence joins TRBV5-4 and TRBJ2-7, with a weak D call TRBD2 (7 bases). V lost 3 bases to trimming and J lost 7 bases, with 20 bases between them. From germline, CDR1 is SGHNT and CDR2 YYREEE (reference sequence). The CDR3 covers 15 residues. The CDR3 nucleotides are TGTGCCAGCAGCTCCCCTGGGAGGGGGGACCCGGAGCAGTACTTC. It specifies CASSSPGRGDPEQYF.

The chain has TRBV7-2 and TRBJ2-2, with D unresolved. The CDR3 is 15 residues long. V lost 4 bases, J lost 1 base, and 10 bases lay in between. Germline CDR1 reads SGHTA; CDR2 reads FQGNSA. The CDR3 region is CASSSWEKNTGELFF. The CDR3 DNA reads TGTGCCAGCAGCTCGTGGGAAAAGAACACCGGGGAGCTGTTTTTT.

The genes are TRBV5-1 and TRBJ2-7; weak D call: TRBD2 (6 bases). Between the trimmed V and J ends, which lost 0 bases and 1 base, there was a span of 14 bases. The germline V gene has CDR1 SGHRS and CDR2 YFSETQ. CDR3 length: 16 amino acids. CDR3 DNA sequence: TGCGCCAGCAGCTTGGGCCCGGGACTGGAGTCCTACGAGCAGTACTTC. Protein product: CASSLGPGLESYEQYF.

The J gene is TRBJ1-1, the V gene TRBV7-2, with TRBD1 matching 7 bases. V dropped 5 bases and J dropped 2; count of bases not matched to a gene: 8. There are 15 residues in the CDR3. Germline-derived CDR1 and CDR2 are SGHTA and FQGNSA. The CDR3, as DNA: TGTGCCAGCAGCACGACCGGGACAGTAAACACTGAAGCTTTCTTT. Its translation: CASSTTGTVNTEAFF.

V usage is TRBV6-6 and J usage is TRBJ2-3; 7 bases are a match to TRBD2. Germline-derived CDR1 and CDR2 are MNHNY and SVGAGI (reference sequence). The V gene end was trimmed by 6 bases and the J gene end by 1 base; junction bases not matched to a gene: 10. The CDR3 runs 16 residues. Here the CDR3 reads CASRFGLGFGTDTQYF. In DNA form, the CDR3 reads TGTGCCAGCAGGTTCGGACTAGGGTTCGGCACAGATACGCAGTATTTT.

The V gene is TRBV6-1, the J gene TRBJ2-5; D not resolved. V was cut by 8 bases and J by 5 bases, with 9 bases left in between. The CDR3 covers 11 residues. Germline-derived CDR1 and CDR2 are MNHNS and SASEGT. The DNA of the CDR3 is TGTGCCAGCGTGACCGCGGAGACCCAGTACTTC. It yields the protein CASVTAETQYF.

This rearrangement joins TRBV6-1 to TRBJ2-5; TRBD1 might be the D (5 bases). The last part of the DNA fits TRBJ2-7 better; the J call may be wrong. Germline loops: CDR1 MNHNS, CDR2 SASEGT. The CDR3 loop spans 14 amino acids. CDR3 protein: CASSRDREGDEQYF. For the CDR3, the DNA is TGTGCCAGCAGCCGCGACAGAGAAGGGGACGAGCAGTACTTC.

The rearrangement joins TRBV11-2 to TRBJ2-2; 15 positions agree with TRBD2. J lost 7 bases, V lost 3 bases, and 6 bases had no gene match. This CDR3 is 17 amino acids long. CDR1 and CDR2 from the germline V gene are SGHAT and FQNNGV. DNA of the CDR3: TGTGCCAGCAGCTTCCCTGGGACTAGCGGGAGGCACGGGGAGCTGTTTTTT. The encoded protein is CASSFPGTSGRHGELFF.

The rearrangement joins TRBV14 to TRBJ2-2; D is uncertain. CDR3 length equals 13 residues. From germline, CDR1 is SGHDN and CDR2 FVKESK. With 8 bases removed from V and 8 bases from J, the gap between germline ends came to 15 bases. CDR3: CASARLVWGELFF. CDR3 nucleotides: TGTGCCAGCGCGAGACTGGTTTGGGGGGAGCTGTTTTTT.

As regards this clone: The sample has other DNA sequences that encode this CDR3 too. The J gene is TRBJ2-5, the V gene TRBV5-1, with TRBD1 matching 7 bases. Trimming at V came to 0 bases and at J to 0 bases, leaving 2 bases not matched to a gene. CDR3 length: 15 amino acids. Germline lookup yields CDR1 SGHRS and CDR2 YFSETQ. The DNA of the CDR3 is TGCGCCAGCAGCTTGGGCGACAGGGACCAAGAGACCCAGTACTTC. Protein product: CASSLGDRDQETQYF.

The CDR3 sequence is CASRHQGQGTPDTQYF. CDR3 bases: TGCGCCAGCAGGCATCAGGGACAGGGAACCCCAGATACGCAGTATTTT. The chain combines TRBV5-1 with TRBJ2-3; TRBD1 aligns across 9 bases. The germline gives CDR1 SGHRS, CDR2 YFSETQ. This CDR3 region has 16 residues. After removal of 5 bases from V and 4 bases from J, the junction contained 11 bases not matched to a gene.

In the case of this clone: At one end the junction does not follow the germline gene, possibly because of a read error. The chain is built from TRBV4-2 and TRBJ2-1; 7 nucleotides line up with TRBD2. Germline CDR1 and CDR2: LGHNA and YNFKEQ. The CDR3 has 19 amino acids. The CDR3 DNA follows: TGTACCAGCAGCCAAGATCCCGAACTAGCGCCTCTCCCGTACAATGAGCAGTTCTTC. Amino acids: CTSSQDPELAPLPYNEQFF.